The clone carrying this T cell receptor (beta chain) was observed many times. Its antigen is still unknown. Unique molecular identifiers were incorporated when the TCRbeta library was constructed. TCRdb reprocessed the PCR reads with MiXCR, giving one entry per CDR3 protein. This table has about 300,000 distinct CDR3 sequences, over 7.5% appearing once. The data originate from a study of T-cell reconstitution after alpha-beta-depleted transplantation in children. Germline loops: CDR1 ENHRY, CDR2 SYGVKD. The CDR3 covers 12 residues. With 8 bases clipped from V and 6 bases from J, the junction kept 5 bases outside the gene matches. The study's findings and limits: From surviving recipient T cells and thymic progenitors came the high day-60 TCRbeta diversity observed in some patients. About two months after transplant, alpha-beta T cells reportedly came from several hundred expanded graft clones. T-cell numbers and diversity, one year after transplant, stemmed largely from T cells that were newly produced.

Sample: peripheral blood, taken 360 days after TCRalphabeta/CD19-depleted stem cell transplant. The rearrangement links TRBV10-3 to TRBJ1-1; 8 bases agree with TRBD1. The clonotype was recovered from a female patient between 2 and 15 years old who had a stem cell transplant for Fanconi anemia, so the T cells may come from the graft donor. The CDR3 sequence: CAIGQGGAEAFF. The CDR3 DNA sequence: TGTGCCATCGGACAGGGCGGCGCTGAAGCTTTCTTT.